This entry lists 30 T cell receptor beta chains sequenced from one sample in a study of T cell repertoires in cytomegalovirus infection (dated by TCRdb to between 2018 and 2021). The sample was run on an Illumina HiSeq 1500. TCRdb applied fastp at Q25 and MiXCR to the public reads, then kept only in-frame beta chains. Rows are unified per CDR3 protein, each entry keeping the most common DNA and genes. This sample lists approximately 110,000 distinct CDR3 sequences; about 40% were detected once. Of the sample, less than 80% is held by the ten largest clones. No antigens are known for them. The treatment or condition label on this specimen signifies: in vitro stimulation with specific CMV peptide epitopes to enrich CMV-specific T cells. The source material was CD8+ T cells from cultured PBMCs, sampled from culture after CMV antigen stimulation. The receptors come from a human donor in good health (CMV status not recorded). Some clones in this sample may be carry-over from other donors' samples.

V usage is TRBV30 and J usage is TRBJ2-7; D unclear. Trimming took 2 bases from V and 5 from J, leaving 10 bases between them. The CDR3 has 12 residues. Germline V lookup: CDR1 GTSNPN, CDR2 SVGIG (reference sequence). CDR3 sequence reads: CAWSPGWNEQYF. CDR3 nucleotides: TGTGCCTGGAGTCCGGGTTGGAACGAGCAGTACTTC.

This clonotype was seen repeatedly, ten times or more. CDR3 sequence: CASSVGARGNYGYTF. For the CDR3, the DNA is TGTGCCAGCAGCGTCGGGGCCCGGGGCAACTATGGCTACACCTTC. The chain combines TRBV7-8 with TRBJ1-2; D is perhaps TRBD1 (5 bases). From germline, CDR1 is SGHVS and CDR2 FQNEAQ. The CDR3 consists of 15 residues. V lost 5 bases and J 2 bases, leaving 15 bases between the germline ends.

The gene calls are TRBV7-8 and TRBJ1-4; no clear D gene. Germline V gene sequence: CDR1 SGHVS, CDR2 FQNEAQ. V dropped 4 bases and J dropped 0 bases, with 12 bases sitting between them. The CDR3 covers 16 residues. The CDR3 DNA sequence: TGTGCCAGCAGCTACGAAGGGTGGGCAACTAATGAAAAACTGTTTTTT. This translates into CASSYEGWATNEKLFF.

This clonotype was seen many times. The chain carries TRBV12-3 or TRBV12-4 and TRBJ1-3; possibly TRBD1 for D (6 bases). The CDR3 sequence is 15 residues long. V was cut by 3 bases and J by 2 bases, with 11 bases left in between. CDR3 coding DNA: TGTGCCAGCAGTTTTGAGGGGGTAACTGGAAACACCATATATTTT. It yields the protein CASSFEGVTGNTIYF.

This clonotype was recorded only once. The chain carries TRBV12-3 or TRBV12-4 and TRBJ2-1; the D gene is possibly TRBD1 (5 bases). The CDR3 loop spans 14 amino acids. With 6 bases removed from V and 5 bases from J, the gap between germline ends came to 14 bases. Here the CDR3 reads CASRPAGKNNEQFF. CDR3 in DNA: TGTGCCAGCAGACCCGCAGGGAAGAACAATGAGCAGTTCTTC.

The chain joins TRBV9 to TRBJ1-1; D gene uncertain. This CDR3 comprises 14 residues. Germline CDR1 SGDLS, CDR2 YYNGEE. V lost 0 bases to trimming and J lost 1 base, with 7 bases between them. DNA for the CDR3: TGTGCCAGCAGCGTAGATGGGAAGAACACTGAAGCTTTCTTT. It translates to CASSVDGKNTEAFF.

The J gene is TRBJ2-5, the V gene TRBV15; possibly TRBD2 for D (6 bases). The germline V and J ends were trimmed by 6 bases and 4 bases, with 12 bases remaining between them. CDR3 size: 13 residues. Germline V gene data show CDR1 as LNHNV and CDR2 as YYDKDF (reference sequence). The CDR3 region has the DNA TGTGCCACCAGTTCGGGGGTGGGAGAGACCCAGTACTTC. As protein: CATSSGVGETQYF.

This clonotype occurred a few times. The chain couples TRBV2 to TRBJ1-2; no clear D. The CDR3 sequence is 15 residues long. Germline V gene data show CDR1 as SNHLY and CDR2 as FYNNEI. V lost 4 bases to trimming and J lost 0 bases, with 12 bases between them. The CDR3 DNA follows: TGTGCCAGCAGTGTTGGACCCGACCCTAACTATGGCTACACCTTC. This gives the protein CASSVGPDPNYGYTF.

This clonotype showed up many times. V is TRBV7-2 and J is TRBJ2-1, with TRBD2 identical over 13 bases. The CDR3 contains 15 residues. J lost 7 bases, V lost 5 bases, and 5 bases had no gene match. Germline CDR1 SGHTA, CDR2 FQGNSA. The CDR3 protein is CASSPGLAGVNEQFF. CDR3 sequence (DNA): TGTGCCAGCAGCCCCGGACTAGCGGGGGTGAATGAGCAGTTCTTC.

The chain employs TRBV29-1 and TRBJ2-1; 8 bases agree with TRBD2. Germline V gene sequence: CDR1 SQVTM, CDR2 ANQGSEA. V trimming: 6 bases; J trimming: 9 bases; junction bases outside the gene matches: 7. The CDR3 is 12 amino acids. The chain's CDR3 is CSVPGTSTEQFF. CDR3 bases: TGCAGCGTCCCTGGGACTAGTACTGAGCAGTTCTTC.

V gene TRBV12-3 or TRBV12-4 combines with J gene TRBJ2-1; no definite D call. The CDR3 is 14 residues long. Trimming took off 7 bases at V and 0 bases at J, with 10 bases between the two ends. As DNA, the CDR3 is TGTGCCAGCAATTCGATGGGCTCCTACAATGAGCAGTTCTTC. Amino acids: CASNSMGSYNEQFF.

CDR3 nucleotide sequence: TGTGCCAGCAGCTTAGGACCGTTGGACAGCCAGCTTAACTATGGCTACACCTTC. Residues: CASSLGPLDSQLNYGYTF. The J gene is TRBJ1-2, the V gene TRBV7-2; a possible D gene is TRBD1 (6 bases). The CDR3 is 18 residues long. CDR1 and CDR2 from the germline V gene are SGHTA and FQGNSA. V was clipped by 1 base and J by 1 base, with 19 bases between them.

This clonotype was detected ten times or more. This chain links TRBV27 with TRBJ2-1; 11 bases are shared with TRBD2. Germline lookup yields CDR1 MNHEY and CDR2 SMNVEV (reference sequence). CDR3 size: 16 residues. V trimming: 3 bases; J trimming: 8 bases; junction bases outside the gene matches: 9. This CDR3 is CASSFQTLAGGDEQFF. For the CDR3, the DNA is TGTGCCAGCAGTTTCCAAACCTTAGCGGGGGGGGATGAGCAGTTCTTC.

This clonotype was picked up a small number of times. The chain links TRBV12-3 or TRBV12-4 to TRBJ2-3, with 10 bases lining up with TRBD2. V lost 2 bases, J lost 6 bases, and 8 bases stayed unmatched. The CDR3 consists of 16 residues. The CDR3 region is CASSLTSGVSGDTQYF. The CDR3 DNA follows: TGTGCCAGCAGTTTAACTAGCGGGGTTTCCGGGGATACGCAGTATTTT.

This clonotype has only a few counts. J is TRBJ2-1 and V is TRBV7-2, with D maybe TRBD2 (6 bases). The CDR3 runs to 15 residues. The germline V gene encodes CDR1 SGHTA and CDR2 FQGNSA. The germline V and J ends were trimmed by 1 base and 12 bases, with 19 bases remaining between them. The CDR3 here is CASSLGGDEVGGQFF. The CDR3 nucleotides are TGTGCCAGCAGCTTAGGGGGGGACGAAGTTGGCGGGCAGTTCTTC. The whole variable domain, remainder taken from reference TRBV7-2 and TRBJ2-1, is GAGVSQSPSNKVTEKGKDVELRCDPISGHTALYWYRQSLGQGLEFLIYFQGNSAPDKSGLPSDRFSAERTGGSVSTLTIQRTQQEDSAVYLCASSLGGDEVGGQFFGPGTRLTVL.

The chain carries TRBV2 and TRBJ1-6; the D is unclear. The CDR3 runs to 13 residues. Germline assignment: CDR1 SNHLY and CDR2 FYNNEI. The ends were cut back, 7 bases at V and 6 bases at J, with 10 bases in the middle. The CDR3 spells CASKDPFNSPLHF. The CDR3 DNA sequence: TGTGCCAGCAAGGATCCTTTTAATTCACCCCTCCACTTT.

This clonotype was observed many times. V and J are TRBV9 and TRBJ2-7; maybe TRBD1 (6 bases). Germline V gene sequence: CDR1 SGDLS, CDR2 YYNGEE. This CDR3 is 15 amino acids long. Trimming stripped 3 bases from V and 0 bases from J, with 13 bases between. CDR3 DNA: TGTGCCAGCAGCGCGGCCGGGACATACTCCTACGAGCAGTACTTC. Translated, it gives CASSAAGTYSYEQYF.

The chain combines TRBV7-9 with TRBJ2-7; D is uncertain. CDR1 is SEHNR and CDR2 is FQNEAQ in the germline V gene (reference sequence). This CDR3 is built from 14 residues. V was trimmed by 5 bases and J by 3 bases, leaving 14 bases between them. In DNA, the CDR3 is TGTGCCAGCAGCCCCTGGGCAAGCTTCTACGAGCAGTACTTC. This encodes CASSPWASFYEQYF.

The rearrangement uses TRBV29-1 and TRBJ2-3, with D unclear. V gave up 1 base and J gave up 12 bases, with 26 bases separating them. CDR1 SQVTM and CDR2 ANQGSEA come from the germline V gene. The CDR3 extends over 16 amino acids. In DNA, the CDR3 is TGCAGCGTTGAAGGAGGAATGGTCACCTCCCAGATACCCCAGTATTTT. As protein: CSVEGGMVTSQIPQYF.

The table lists this clonotype with a few counts. CDR3 protein: CASSLDINYNEQFF. The CDR3 nucleotides are TGTGCCAGCAGCTTAGATATAAACTACAATGAGCAGTTCTTC. The chain has TRBV7-8 and TRBJ2-1; the D is unclear. V was clipped by 1 base and J by 3 bases, with 7 bases between them. The CDR3 covers 14 residues. The germline V gene has CDR1 SGHVS and CDR2 FQNEAQ.

J is TRBJ2-7 and V is TRBV14; 8 nucleotides match TRBD2. Germline loops: CDR1 SGHDN, CDR2 FVKESK. The CDR3 runs to 18 residues. The V segment lost 0 bases and the J segment 1 base; nucleotides outside the gene matches: 11. The CDR3: CASSQDPGAGGVSYEQYF. CDR3 sequence (DNA): TGTGCCAGCAGCCAAGACCCCGGTGCGGGGGGTGTTTCCTACGAGCAGTACTTC.

The chain is built from TRBV19 and TRBJ2-7; D call uncertain. Germline V gives CDR1 LNHDA, CDR2 SQIVND (reference sequence). This CDR3 comprises 15 residues. The V and J ends lost 5 bases and 0 bases respectively, with 14 bases between them. The CDR3 protein is CASSLTHTSSYEQYF. The DNA of the CDR3 is TGTGCCAGTAGTCTGACGCATACGAGCTCCTACGAGCAGTACTTC. Variable domain in full (rest from reference TRBV19 and TRBJ2-7): DGGITQSPKYLFRKEGQNVTLSCEQNLNHDAMYWYRQDPGQGLRLIYYSQIVNDFQKGDIAEGYSVSREKKESFPLTVTSAQKNPTAFYLCASSLTHTSSYEQYFGPGTRLTVT.

The CDR3 sequence: CASGGTYNEQFF. CDR3 DNA: TGTGCCTCTGGGGGGACCTACAATGAGCAGTTCTTC. The gene calls are TRBV7-8 and TRBJ2-1; maybe TRBD2 (6 bases). V dropped 11 bases and J dropped 2 bases, with 10 bases sitting between them. The CDR3 spans 12 residues. Germline CDR1 SGHVS, CDR2 FQNEAQ. The full variable domain, with the rest looked up from reference TRBV7-8 and TRBJ2-1, is GAGVSQSPRYKVAKRGQDVALRCDPISGHVSLFWYQQALGQGPEFLTYFQNEAQLDKSGLPSDRFFAERPEGSVSTLKIQRTQQEDSAVYLCASGGTYNEQFFGPGTRLTVL.

This chain links TRBV7-7 with TRBJ2-1; D possibly corresponds to TRBD2 (5 bases). Deletions cut 3 bases from V and 9 bases from J, with 12 bases between. From germline, CDR1 is SSHAT and CDR2 FNYEAQ (reference sequence). This CDR3 contains 13 residues. This CDR3 is CASSLDRDFEQFF. CDR3 DNA sequence: TGTGCCAGCAGCTTGGACCGGGATTTTGAGCAGTTCTTC.

This clonotype was detected a few times. V is TRBV29-1 and J is TRBJ2-3, with 7 bases matching TRBD2. CDR1 is SQVTM and CDR2 is ANQGSEA in the germline V gene. The CDR3 contains 15 residues. The V segment lost 1 base and the J segment 5 bases; nucleotides outside the gene matches: 9. The CDR3 DNA reads TGCAGCGTTGAAGGAAGCGGACTAGGATTAGATACGCAGTATTTT. Its translation is CSVEGSGLGLDTQYF.

The J gene is TRBJ2-1, the V gene TRBV11-1; 7 bases align to TRBD1. V shed 5 bases, J shed 6 bases, and the junction held 10 bases outside the gene matches. The V gene's germline CDR1 is SGHAT and CDR2 FQDESV (reference sequence). There are 15 residues in the CDR3. The CDR3 sequence is CASSPTGFPPNEQFF. The CDR3 nucleotides are TGTGCCAGCAGCCCGACAGGGTTCCCCCCCAATGAGCAGTTCTTC.

The table lists this clonotype with many counts. This sequence joins TRBV7-2 and TRBJ2-7; maybe TRBD1 (6 bases). There are 14 residues in the CDR3. Trimming took 4 bases from V and 7 from J, leaving 17 bases between them. The V gene's germline CDR1 is SGHTA and CDR2 FQGNSA. CDR3 protein: CASSYSRGLVEQYF. The CDR3 DNA follows: TGTGCCAGCAGCTACTCCAGGGGCCTCGTGGAGCAGTACTTC.

This chain joins TRBV29-1 and TRBJ1-1; D not certain. CDR3 length: 12 amino acids. Germline-derived CDR1 and CDR2 are SQVTM and ANQGSEA. The V end lost 5 bases, the J end lost 4 bases, and 11 bases lay between the germline ends. The CDR3 spells CSVNEGSTEAFF. The CDR3 DNA follows: TGCAGCGTTAACGAAGGAAGCACTGAAGCTTTCTTT.

With regard to this clonotype: No conserved phenylalanine or tryptophan is present at the end of the CDR3, so a read error is the likely explanation. The chain links TRBV7-4 to TRBJ1-4; D may be TRBD1 (6 bases). Germline CDR1 reads SGHVT; CDR2 reads SQSDAQ. CDR3 length equals 15 residues. V gave up 5 bases and J gave up 0 bases, with 10 bases separating them. The CDR3: CASSRTDPTNEKLFL. DNA of the CDR3: TGTGCCAGCAGCCGGACAGACCCAACTAATGAAAAACTGTTTCTT.

The chain uses TRBV7-9 and TRBJ1-2; perhaps TRBD1 as D (5 bases). Trimming removed 4 bases at V and 5 bases at J, with 8 bases between. CDR1 and CDR2 from the germline V gene are SEHNR and FQNEAQ (reference sequence). CDR3 length: 12 amino acids. In nucleotides, the CDR3 is TGTGCCAGCAGCTCTGGGGGGTATGGCTACACCTTC. Encoded protein: CASSSGGYGYTF.